Listed here are 8 T cell receptor beta chains from one sample, sequenced in a study of blood T cell repertoires in COVID-19. The protocol was immunoSEQ multiplex PCR, while the TCRdb copy is restricted to in-frame clones and leaves out a portion. The profile shows 80,000 or so clones, roughly 80% of them singletons. The sequenced sample consisted of peripheral blood. The receptors were gathered from a woman in her 70s with acute or convalescent COVID-19.

V gene TRBV10-3 combines with J gene TRBJ1-2; D is perhaps TRBD1 (5 bases). This CDR3 region has 14 residues. V was pared by 3 bases and J by 2 bases, with 10 bases between. The germline V gene encodes CDR1 ENHRY and CDR2 SYGVKD. Here the CDR3 reads CAISDDPGNYGYTF. In DNA form, the CDR3 reads TGTGCCATCAGTGACGACCCAGGGAACTATGGCTACACCTTC.

The chain employs TRBV7-3 and TRBJ2-2; 9 nucleotides line up with TRBD1. The CDR3 covers 16 residues. The trim removed 5 bases at V and 4 bases at J, leaving 8 bases unmatched. The germline gives CDR1 SGHTA, CDR2 FQGTGA. The DNA of the CDR3 is TGTGCCAGCAGCGCGCGGACAGGGGCCGCCACCGGGGAGCTGTTTTTT. It yields the protein CASSARTGAATGELFF.

V and J are TRBV27 and TRBJ2-2; the match to TRBD1 covers 7 bases. The ends lost 6 bases at V and 5 bases at J; junction bases unmatched: 9. This CDR3 region has 15 residues. Germline V gene sequence: CDR1 MNHEY, CDR2 SMNVEV (reference sequence). The CDR3 nucleotides read TGTGCCAGCAGGCTAACAGGGGTAGGGACCGGGGAGCTGTTTTTT. Residues: CASRLTGVGTGELFF.

The chain recombines TRBV18 with TRBJ1-1, with D unclear. The V and J ends lost 3 bases and 4 bases respectively, with 18 bases between them. This CDR3 spans 16 amino acids. Germline-derived CDR1 and CDR2 are KGHSH and LQKENI. CDR3 nucleotides: TGTGCCAGCTCACCTACTCGGGAGGTTCTCTTCACTGAAGCTTTCTTT. Translation: CASSPTREVLFTEAFF.

This clone was found once. V is TRBV5-6 and J is TRBJ1-1; TRBD1 aligns across 7 bases. Germline V gives CDR1 SGHDT, CDR2 YYEEEE. V trimming: 4 bases; J trimming: 5 bases; junction bases outside the gene matches: 8. The CDR3 consists of 14 residues. The CDR3 sequence is CASSRTGPGTEAFF. The DNA of the CDR3 is TGTGCCAGCAGCCGGACAGGCCCGGGAACTGAAGCTTTCTTT.

J is TRBJ2-5 and V is TRBV2; 7 positions agree with TRBD2. From germline, CDR1 is SNHLY and CDR2 FYNNEI. The J segment lost 1 base and the V segment lost 8 bases, leaving 7 bases of the junction unmatched. The CDR3 length is 14 residues. The CDR3 region is CASRPRTSQETQYF. Written as DNA, the CDR3 is TGTGCCAGCCGCCCGAGGACTAGCCAAGAGACCCAGTACTTC.

The chain combines TRBV7-6 with TRBJ2-7; 9 bases match TRBD2. Per the germline V gene, CDR1 is SGHVS and CDR2 is FNYEAQ. This CDR3 is built from 18 residues. The J segment lost 2 bases and the V segment lost 1 base, leaving 12 bases of the junction unmatched. CDR3: CASSLVPTSGGGTYEQYF. The CDR3 bases are TGTGCCAGCAGCTTAGTCCCGACTAGCGGAGGGGGGACCTACGAGCAGTACTTC. The entire variable domain, with the rest obtained from reference TRBV7-6 and TRBJ2-7, is as follows: GAGVSQSPRYKVTKRGQDVALRCDPISGHVSLYWYRQALGQGPEFLTYFNYEAQQDKSGLPNDRFSAERPEGSISTLTIQRTEQRDSAMYRCASSLVPTSGGGTYEQYFGPGTRLTVT.

This chain joins TRBV21-1 and TRBJ2-7; the table's D call, TRBD2, was not checked against the DNA. TRBV21-1 has pseudogene status. The CDR3 totals 14 residues. Here the CDR3 reads CASSKVLAGSCRYF. As DNA, the CDR3 is TGTGCCAGCAGCAAAGTACTAGCGGGAAGTTGCCGGTACTTC.